This T cell receptor (beta chain) stems from a study of regulatory T cells in long-lasting Graves disease. Study background: Graves' patients with a new diagnosis had received antithyroid drugs under 3 months.

Study results and limitations: Favored usage of TRBV28, TRBJ1-2 and TRBJ2-5 was recorded in persistent disease.

The CDR3 contains 16 residues. Germline CDR1 reads MNHNS; CDR2 reads SASEGT. The junction had 13 bases not matched to a gene; V was cut back by 7 bases and J by 2 bases. There are a few counts of this clonotype. Its antigen remains unidentified. iRepertoire HTBI primers and Arm-PCR of CDR3 regions built TCR beta libraries. TCRdb used MiXCR to reprocess the multiplex PCR reads, holding one entry per CDR3 protein. The sample yields 400,000 to 450,000 distinct CDR3 sequences, about 17% seen once. The time point here: newly diagnosed GD, antithyroid drugs for less than 3 months. PBMCs were the source of the RNA used for TCR sequencing. These data also featured in a second study, about T cells in Graves' hyperthyroidism and ophthalmopathy. As reported in that work: HTBI primers were the set used in a first-round RT-PCR of the TCR CDR3. Blood shared most expanded thyroid clonotypes above 0.001.

The chain joins TRBV6-1 to TRBJ2-5; 7 bases match TRBD1. The sequencing here drew on peripheral blood mononuclear cells (PBMCs), taken at new diagnosis, from a patient treated with antithyroid drugs. The source of this sequence is a woman aged 30 to 39 with Graves disease. The CDR3, as DNA: TGTGCCAGCACTAAAGCCCCGGGACAGATGCAAGAGACCCAGTACTTC. Protein: CASTKAPGQMQETQYF.